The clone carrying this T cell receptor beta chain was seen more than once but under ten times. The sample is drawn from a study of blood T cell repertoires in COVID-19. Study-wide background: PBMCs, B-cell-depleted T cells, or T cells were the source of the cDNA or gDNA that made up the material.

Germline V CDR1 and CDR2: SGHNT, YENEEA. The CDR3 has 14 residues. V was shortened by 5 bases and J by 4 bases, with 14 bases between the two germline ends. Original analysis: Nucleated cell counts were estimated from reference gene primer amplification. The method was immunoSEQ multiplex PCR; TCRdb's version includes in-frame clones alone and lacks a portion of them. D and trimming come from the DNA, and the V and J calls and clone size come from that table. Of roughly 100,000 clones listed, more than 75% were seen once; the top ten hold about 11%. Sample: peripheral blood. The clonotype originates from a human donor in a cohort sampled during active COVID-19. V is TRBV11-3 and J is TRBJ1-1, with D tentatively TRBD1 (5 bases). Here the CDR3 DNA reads TGTGCCAGCAGCCCTTCTCAGGGTGGCACTGAAGCTTTCTTT. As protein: CASSPSQGGTEAFF.